This T cell receptor beta chain was identified during a study of blood T cell repertoires in COVID-19. Study-level information: Samples came from the United States, Italy and Spain, spanning acute and convalescent COVID-19. The cDNA or gDNA used as material had been derived from T cells, B-cell-depleted T cells, or PBMCs.

Germline V gene data show CDR1 as ENHRY and CDR2 as SYGVKD. The V gene end was trimmed by 2 bases and the J gene end by 3 bases; junction bases not matched to a gene: 9. The CDR3 length is 17 residues. Here immunoSEQ multiplex PCR was the method, and the copy in TCRdb shows in-frame clones only, minus some. The sample comprises approximately 280,000 clones, roughly 86% of which are singletons, and over 2% rests with the top ten. The age range of participants was roughly 18 to 90 years, with residence in more than 20 US areas. In Cohort 3, a recovered donor had either two negative PCRs, clearance, or symptom resolution. In its sample, this clone was seen once.

V is TRBV10-3 and J is TRBJ2-1, with TRBD1 matching over 8 bases. Sequenced input: PBMCs or T cells enriched from blood (not recorded which). This TCR was sampled from a woman under 30 who had recovered from COVID-19. The CDR3 reads CAISERLAGTGYNEQFF. The CDR3 nucleotides are TGTGCCATCAGTGAGCGGTTGGCGGGGACAGGCTACAATGAGCAGTTCTTC.